The 13 T cell receptor beta chains given below trace back to one sample, sequenced in a study of T cell repertoires in cytomegalovirus infection. In TCRdb, the reads were re-called with MiXCR into one record per CDR3 protein. The table lists approximately 500,000 distinct CDR3 sequences, 16% of them singletons. Sequencing used CD8+ T cells from PBMCs. The receptors originated from a human donor in good health (CMV status not recorded). Some clones in this sample may be carry-over from other donors' samples.

The sample holds many counts of this clonotype. The chain uses TRBV11-2 and TRBJ2-3; D not certain. Germline loops: CDR1 SGHAT, CDR2 FQNNGV. The ends were cut back, 5 bases at V and 5 bases at J, with 14 bases in the middle. The CDR3 covers 14 residues. The CDR3 DNA sequence: TGTGCCAGCAGCCAGGCCCCCGACATAGATACGCAGTATTTT. This translates into CASSQAPDIDTQYF.

This clonotype was seen repeatedly, ten times or more. V gene TRBV28 combines with J gene TRBJ2-1, with 10 bases fitting TRBD2. V gave up 5 bases and J gave up 4 bases; unmatched junction bases: 8. The CDR3 covers 16 residues. CDR1 is MDHEN, CDR2 SYDVKM, per germline. Here the CDR3 reads CASSPPGTSDYNEQFF. The DNA for the CDR3 is TGTGCCAGCAGTCCCCCCGGGACTAGCGATTACAATGAGCAGTTCTTC.

The chain joins TRBV24-1 to TRBJ2-7; TRBD1 agrees at 10 bases. V gave up 2 bases and J gave up 3 bases; unmatched junction bases: 6. The CDR3 runs 16 residues. The germline V gene encodes CDR1 KGHDR and CDR2 SFDVKD. The CDR3 DNA reads TGTGCCACCAGTGATTCTAAGACAGGGGGCGGCTACGAGCAGTACTTC. It codes for CATSDSKTGGGYEQYF.

This clonotype was observed a handful of times. The CDR3 DNA sequence: TGTGCCAGCAGTTTATCTCTGGGACAGCAAGAGACCCAGTACTTC. Translation: CASSLSLGQQETQYF. This chain links TRBV27 with TRBJ2-5, with 7 positions matching TRBD1. The CDR3 runs to 15 residues. The V segment lost 0 bases and the J segment 2 bases; nucleotides outside the gene matches: 3. Germline CDR1 MNHEY, CDR2 SMNVEV (reference sequence).

The CDR3 DNA reads TGTGCCAGCAGTTTACTCAGGGCTGGAGGCGGGGAGCTGTTTTTT. It translates to CASSLLRAGGGELFF. V and J are TRBV27 and TRBJ2-2; perhaps D is TRBD1 or TRBD2 (5 bases each). CDR3 size: 15 residues. Trimming removed 2 bases from V and 7 bases from J, with 14 bases in between. CDR1 and CDR2 from the germline V gene are MNHEY and SMNVEV (reference sequence).

This clonotype has a count of ten or more. V and J are TRBV7-9 and TRBJ2-2, with 11 bases identical to TRBD2. Per germline, CDR1 SEHNR and CDR2 FQNEAQ (reference sequence). The CDR3 consists of 16 residues. With 5 bases clipped from V and 5 bases from J, the junction kept 7 bases outside the gene matches. CDR3 protein: CASSGASGRSTGELFF. The CDR3 bases are TGTGCCAGCAGCGGAGCTAGCGGGAGGTCAACCGGGGAGCTGTTTTTT. The full variable domain, completed using reference TRBV7-9 and TRBJ2-2, is DTGVSQNPRHKITKRGQNVTFRCDPISEHNRLYWYRQTLGQGPEFLTYFQNEAQLEKSRLLSDRFSAERPKGSFSTLEIQRTEQGDSAMYLCASSGASGRSTGELFFGEGSRLTVL.

Ten or more counts support this clonotype. The chain has TRBV12-5 and TRBJ2-1; 9 bases agree with TRBD2. This CDR3 spans 15 amino acids. Germline V gene lookup returns CDR1 LGHNT and CDR2 FRNRAP. With V trimmed by 6 bases and J by 0 bases, 3 bases remained unmatched. CDR3 coding DNA: TGTGCTAGTGGGACGACTAGCGGCTCCTACAATGAGCAGTTCTTC. Amino acids: CASGTTSGSYNEQFF.

This clonotype showed up just a few times. The genes are TRBV6-6 and TRBJ1-2; no reliable D call. Germline-derived CDR1 and CDR2 are MNHNY and SVGAGI (reference sequence). This CDR3 is 11 amino acids long. The V and J ends lost 7 bases and 10 bases respectively, with 13 bases between them. In DNA form, the CDR3 reads TGTGCCAGCAACTCGGGTTTGGACTACACCTTC. It yields the protein CASNSGLDYTF.

This clonotype occurred a few times. The J gene is TRBJ2-1, the V gene TRBV5-1; D is perhaps TRBD2 (6 bases). The CDR3 is 13 residues long. The V gene lost 2 bases and the J gene lost 6 bases, with 9 bases spanning the gap. Germline CDR1 reads SGHRS; CDR2 reads YFSETQ. CDR3 sequence: CASSFREPNEQFF. The CDR3, as DNA: TGCGCCAGCAGCTTCCGGGAGCCCAATGAGCAGTTCTTC.

Many counts were recorded for this clonotype. The gene calls are TRBV7-8 and TRBJ1-4; TRBD1 matches 9 bases. Germline CDR1 is SGHVS and CDR2 is FQNEAQ. This CDR3 region has 18 residues. The junction had 14 bases not matched to a gene; V was cut back by 3 bases and J by 6 bases. This chain's CDR3 is CASSFGPLTGGADEKLFF. Here the CDR3 DNA reads TGTGCCAGCAGCTTCGGGCCCCTTACAGGGGGCGCGGATGAAAAACTGTTTTTT.

Details on this clonotype: One junction end does not reproduce the germline sequence, and a read error may be involved. The V call is TRBV2, the J call TRBJ2-2, with D perhaps matching TRBD2 (6 bases). The germline V gene encodes CDR1 SNHLY and CDR2 FYNNEI. The CDR3 is made up of 15 amino acids. In DNA form, the CDR3 reads TGTGCCAGCACCGGAGGGGACCCTAACACCGGGGTGCTGGTTTTT. This translates into CASTGGDPNTGVLVF.

This clonotype occurred a few times. Written as DNA, the CDR3 is TGCGCCAGCAGCTCGGACGCAGCGAACACCGGGGAGCTGTTTTTT. It yields the protein CASSSDAANTGELFF. The chain recombines TRBV5-1 with TRBJ2-2; D ambiguous. CDR3 size: 15 residues. CDR1 and CDR2 from the germline V gene are SGHRS and YFSETQ. The V end was cut by 3 bases, the J end by 0 bases, with 9 bases between. The variable domain in full, with the rest retrieved from reference TRBV5-1 and TRBJ2-2, is KAGVTQTPRYLIKTRGQQVTLSCSPISGHRSVSWYQQTPGQGLQFLFEYFSETQRNKGNFPGRFSGRQFSNSRSEMNVSTLELGDSALYLCASSSDAANTGELFFGEGSRLTVL.

Many counts were recorded for this clonotype. V gene TRBV4-1 combines with J gene TRBJ1-4; D remains ambiguous. Per the germline V gene, CDR1 is MGHRA and CDR2 is YSYEKL. The CDR3 totals 15 residues. V was trimmed by 4 bases and J by 7 bases, leaving 16 bases between them. The CDR3 protein is CASSPVRRSGEKLFF. The DNA for the CDR3 is TGCGCCAGCAGCCCAGTTCGGCGGTCGGGTGAAAAACTGTTTTTT.